Described below is a single T cell receptor beta chain sequence and its context. The data are from a study of blood T cell repertoires in COVID-19. For the study at large: In each case, the material was cDNA or gDNA derived from T cells, B-cell-depleted T cells, or PBMCs.

Source study methods: Reference gene primer amplification yielded estimated nucleated cell counts. The table came from immunoSEQ multiplex PCR; TCRdb's copy has only in-frame clones and leaves some out. V, J and clone size are those of that table, while D and trimming were read from the DNA. The data contain approximately 170,000 clones, around 81% of them singletons. The CDR3 covers 11 residues. CDR1 is GTSNPN and CDR2 is SVGIG in the germline V gene (reference sequence). Between the trimmed V and J ends, which lost 4 bases and 7 bases, there was a span of 11 bases. The sequenced material came from peripheral blood. The origin of this receptor is a man in his 70s who had recovered from COVID-19. The V call is TRBV30, the J call TRBJ2-7, with D possibly TRBD2 on 5 matching bases. CDR3 region: CAWTEGLEQYF. CDR3 DNA sequence: TGTGCCTGGACAGAGGGTTTGGAGCAGTACTTC.